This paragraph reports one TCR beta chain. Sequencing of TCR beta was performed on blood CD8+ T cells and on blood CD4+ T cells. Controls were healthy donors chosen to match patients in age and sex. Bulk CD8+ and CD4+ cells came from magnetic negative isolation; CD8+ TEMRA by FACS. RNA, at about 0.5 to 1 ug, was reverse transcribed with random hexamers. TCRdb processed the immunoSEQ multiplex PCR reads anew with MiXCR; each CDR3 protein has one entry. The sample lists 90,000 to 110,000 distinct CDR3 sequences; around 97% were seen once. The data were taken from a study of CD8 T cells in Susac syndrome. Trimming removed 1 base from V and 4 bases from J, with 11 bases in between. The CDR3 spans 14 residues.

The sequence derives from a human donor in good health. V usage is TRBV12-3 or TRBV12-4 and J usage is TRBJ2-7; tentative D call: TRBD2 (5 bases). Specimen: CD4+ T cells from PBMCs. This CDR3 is CASSLEAVMYEQYF. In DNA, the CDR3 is TGTGCCAGCAGTTTAGAAGCGGTAATGTACGAGCAGTACTTC.